The next 21 T cell receptor beta chains were all read from a single sample in a study of T-cell reconstitution after alpha-beta-depleted transplantation in children. During its preparation, the TCRbeta library received unique molecular identifiers. Each CDR3 protein gets one entry after TCRdb re-called the PCR reads with MiXCR. The data contain fewer than 1 million distinct CDR3 sequences, under 20% of them singletons. The sample in question was PBMCs, mostly from graft donor cells, obtained 360 days after TCRalphabeta/CD19-depleted stem cell transplant. The receptor source for this set is a male patient under 18 who had a stem cell transplant for acute lymphoblastic leukemia, so the T cells may come from the graft donor.

This clonotype was seen repeatedly, ten times or more. The rearrangement joins TRBV25-1 to TRBJ2-3; a weak D match, TRBD1 (6 bases). Germline lookup yields CDR1 MGHDK and CDR2 SYGVNS. Trimming pared 5 bases from V and 7 bases from J, leaving 10 bases between. This CDR3 is 12 amino acids long. The CDR3 loop reads CASSFQGNTQYF. The CDR3, as DNA: TGTGCCAGCAGTTTCCAGGGGAATACGCAGTATTTT.

The CDR3 spells CASSQDVWARERDEQYF. CDR3 in DNA: TGTGCCAGCAGCCAAGATGTTTGGGCCAGGGAAAGGGACGAGCAGTACTTC. V and J are TRBV14 and TRBJ2-7, with D maybe TRBD1 (5 bases). Trimming removed 0 bases from V and 5 bases from J, with 20 bases in between. CDR1 and CDR2 from the germline V gene are SGHDN and FVKESK. The CDR3 length is 17 residues.

This clonotype was found a few times. The rearrangement uses TRBV10-3 and TRBJ2-5; possible D gene TRBD2, 5 bases. The CDR3 loop spans 14 amino acids. CDR1 is ENHRY and CDR2 is SYGVKD in the germline V gene. Trimming stripped 2 bases from V and 9 bases from J, with 16 bases between. CDR3: CAISEPGVESAQYF. DNA for the CDR3: TGTGCCATCAGTGAGCCCGGGGTGGAGTCGGCCCAGTACTTC.

V is TRBV4-2 and J is TRBJ1-2; 7 bases align to TRBD1. J gave up 2 bases and V 4 bases, and 7 bases lay outside the gene matches. The CDR3 covers 15 residues. CDR1 is LGHNA and CDR2 is YNFKEQ in the germline V gene. CDR3 sequence reads: CASSPSGTENYGYTF. The CDR3 region has the DNA TGTGCCAGCAGCCCGTCCGGGACAGAGAACTATGGCTACACCTTC.

This clonotype was observed a handful of times. The chain combines TRBV20-1 with TRBJ2-2, with 14 bases matching TRBD2. This CDR3 has 16 amino acids. V was pared by 1 base and J by 9 bases, with 7 bases of the junction left unmatched. The germline V gene encodes CDR1 DFQATT and CDR2 SNEGSKA (reference sequence). In DNA form, the CDR3 reads TGCAGTGCTAGAGTCCCCGGGACTAGCGGGAGCAGGGAGCTGTTTTTT. It is translated as CSARVPGTSGSRELFF.

Only a few counts were recorded for this clonotype. This chain links TRBV27 with TRBJ1-5, with TRBD1 as a possible D gene (6 bases). Germline CDR1 and CDR2: MNHEY and SMNVEV (reference sequence). Trimming cost V 5 bases and J 4 bases, with 12 bases left between them. This CDR3 is 14 amino acids long. The CDR3 nucleotides are TGTGCCAGCAGTCATACAGGGATTAATCAGCCCCAGCATTTT. This codes for CASSHTGINQPQHF.

There are many counts of this clonotype. The gene calls are TRBV7-2 and TRBJ2-1; D uncertain. V was cut by 1 base and J by 15 bases, with 13 bases left in between. The CDR3 spans 12 residues. Germline assignment: CDR1 SGHTA and CDR2 FQGNSA. In nucleotides, the CDR3 is TGTGCCAGCAGCTTAGGTGTGGTAGTGCCGTTCTTC. Its translation: CASSLGVVVPFF.

The chain uses TRBV5-5 and TRBJ1-5, with 11 bases identical to TRBD1. CDR3 length: 15 amino acids. The ends lost 3 bases at V and 4 bases at J; junction bases unmatched: 3. Germline CDR1 and CDR2: SGHKS and YYEKEE (reference sequence). CDR3 region: CASSSWDRGNQPQHF. CDR3 bases: TGTGCCAGCAGCTCCTGGGACAGGGGGAATCAGCCCCAGCATTTT.

The V and J genes are TRBV20-1 and TRBJ1-5; the D is unclear. CDR1 is DFQATT, CDR2 SNEGSKA, per germline (reference sequence). CDR3 length equals 15 residues. V lost 0 bases to trimming and J lost 4 bases, with 13 bases between them. CDR3 protein: CSARDSTLGNQPQHF. The CDR3 DNA reads TGCAGTGCTAGAGATTCCACATTGGGGAATCAGCCCCAGCATTTT.

This clonotype has ten or more counts. This chain links TRBV4-2 with TRBJ2-7, with D unresolved. Trimming shortened V by 6 bases and J by 3 bases, and 9 bases separated the two germline ends. This CDR3 spans 12 amino acids. Germline CDR1 LGHNA, CDR2 YNFKEQ. CDR3 residues: CASSGQSYEQYF. The CDR3 DNA follows: TGTGCCAGCAGTGGGCAGAGCTACGAGCAGTACTTC.

This clonotype was detected ten times or more. The V and J genes are TRBV5-4 and TRBJ2-5; 9 nucleotides line up with TRBD2. The CDR3 loop spans 20 amino acids. The germline V gene has CDR1 SGHNT and CDR2 YYREEE (reference sequence). The ends lost 2 bases at V and 3 bases at J; junction bases unmatched: 20. The CDR3 DNA sequence: TGTGCCAGCAGCTTTGTTTGGAATACGCGGGAGGGTCCCCCCAAAGAGACCCAGTACTTC. Encoded protein: CASSFVWNTREGPPKETQYF.

V usage is TRBV2 and J usage is TRBJ1-2; D is ambiguous. Per germline, CDR1 SNHLY and CDR2 FYNNEI. V gave up 2 bases and J gave up 6 bases, with 10 bases separating them. The CDR3 length is 13 residues. The CDR3 nucleotides are TGTGCCAGCAGTGAAACTCGGCTAAATGGCTACACCTTC. Amino acid sequence: CASSETRLNGYTF.

This clonotype was detected only a few times. The chain has TRBV6-2 or TRBV6-3 and TRBJ2-7, with D perhaps matching TRBD1 (6 bases). V was trimmed by 11 bases and J by 0 bases, leaving 35 bases between them. Germline loops: CDR1 MNHEY, CDR2 SVGEGT. CDR3 length: 20 residues. The CDR3 is CASRARGEVLGARSSYEQYF. The CDR3 DNA reads TGTGCCTCAAGGGCCAGGGGCGAAGTTCTCGGGGCTAGGAGCTCCTACGAGCAGTACTTC.

The chain's CDR3 is CASNWGPTGELFF. The CDR3 coding sequence is TGTGCCAGCAACTGGGGGCCCACCGGGGAGCTGTTTTTT. V and J are TRBV3-1 and TRBJ2-2, with a weak D call TRBD1 (6 bases). Germline V gene lookup returns CDR1 LGHDT and CDR2 YNNKEL (reference sequence). This CDR3 spans 13 amino acids. Trimming pared 7 bases from V and 4 bases from J, leaving 10 bases between.

In its sample, this clonotype was seen many times. This rearrangement joins TRBV5-1 to TRBJ2-7; 8 nucleotides align to TRBD1. The CDR3 runs 17 residues. The trim removed 2 bases at V and 1 base at J, leaving 11 bases unmatched. Germline CDR1 reads SGHRS; CDR2 reads YFSETQ. The CDR3 loop reads CASSFSRGDRLSYEQYF. CDR3 nucleotide sequence: TGCGCCAGCAGCTTTTCGAGGGGGGACAGGCTATCCTACGAGCAGTACTTC.

This clonotype showed up just a few times. This chain joins TRBV20-1 and TRBJ2-7; D is perhaps TRBD2 (5 bases). V was pared by 5 bases and J by 4 bases, with 15 bases between. The CDR3 loop spans 13 amino acids. Germline V gene data show CDR1 as DFQATT and CDR2 as SNEGSKA (reference sequence). The CDR3 region is CSAPLGSWYEQYF. CDR3 coding DNA: TGCAGTGCTCCCTTAGGGAGTTGGTACGAGCAGTACTTC.

In its sample, this clonotype was seen many times. In nucleotides, the CDR3 is TGCAGCGTGGGGACAGGATACGACAATGAGCAGTTCTTC. This translates into CSVGTGYDNEQFF. V gene TRBV29-1 combines with J gene TRBJ2-1; TRBD1 matches 8 bases. Germline CDR1 reads SQVTM; CDR2 reads ANQGSEA. V lost 6 bases to trimming and J lost 5 bases; unmatched junction nucleotides: 6. The CDR3 contains 13 residues.

V and J are TRBV7-9 and TRBJ1-6; D unresolved. This CDR3 is built from 14 residues. Germline V gene data show CDR1 as SEHNR and CDR2 as FQNEAQ (reference sequence). The ends were cut back, 5 bases at V and 10 bases at J, with 15 bases in the middle. In DNA, the CDR3 is TGTGCCAGCAGCCCAAGTATCAGTATCTCACCCCTCCACTTT. Translation: CASSPSISISPLHF.

J is TRBJ2-5 and V is TRBV5-1; D may be TRBD1 (7 bases). Germline V gene data show CDR1 as SGHRS and CDR2 as YFSETQ. This CDR3 is built from 14 residues. The V and J ends lost 4 bases and 5 bases respectively, with 15 bases between them. CDR3 sequence reads: CASSEFRGDETQYF. DNA of the CDR3: TGCGCCAGCAGCGAGTTCAGGGGGGATGAGACCCAGTACTTC. Drawing the rest from reference TRBV5-1 and TRBJ2-5, the complete variable domain is KAGVTQTPRYLIKTRGQQVTLSCSPISGHRSVSWYQQTPGQGLQFLFEYFSETQRNKGNFPGRFSGRQFSNSRSEMNVSTLELGDSALYLCASSEFRGDETQYFGPGTRLLVL.

This chain uses TRBV5-1 with TRBJ2-7; a weak D match, TRBD1 (6 bases). Germline-derived CDR1 and CDR2 are SGHRS and YFSETQ. The V gene lost 0 bases and the J gene lost 2 bases, with 12 bases spanning the gap. The CDR3 is made up of 15 amino acids. DNA for the CDR3: TGCGCCAGCAGCTTGGGGCAGGGGAGTCCCTACGAGCAGTACTTC. Translating it yields CASSLGQGSPYEQYF.

The V and J genes are TRBV10-3 and TRBJ2-3; 11 bases fit TRBD2. Germline V gene sequence: CDR1 ENHRY, CDR2 SYGVKD. CDR3 length equals 16 residues. The ends lost 4 bases at V and 1 base at J; junction bases unmatched: 4. The CDR3 bases are TGTGCCATCAGTGGAACTAGCGGGAGTGGCACAGATACGCAGTATTTT. Its protein is CAISGTSGSGTDTQYF.